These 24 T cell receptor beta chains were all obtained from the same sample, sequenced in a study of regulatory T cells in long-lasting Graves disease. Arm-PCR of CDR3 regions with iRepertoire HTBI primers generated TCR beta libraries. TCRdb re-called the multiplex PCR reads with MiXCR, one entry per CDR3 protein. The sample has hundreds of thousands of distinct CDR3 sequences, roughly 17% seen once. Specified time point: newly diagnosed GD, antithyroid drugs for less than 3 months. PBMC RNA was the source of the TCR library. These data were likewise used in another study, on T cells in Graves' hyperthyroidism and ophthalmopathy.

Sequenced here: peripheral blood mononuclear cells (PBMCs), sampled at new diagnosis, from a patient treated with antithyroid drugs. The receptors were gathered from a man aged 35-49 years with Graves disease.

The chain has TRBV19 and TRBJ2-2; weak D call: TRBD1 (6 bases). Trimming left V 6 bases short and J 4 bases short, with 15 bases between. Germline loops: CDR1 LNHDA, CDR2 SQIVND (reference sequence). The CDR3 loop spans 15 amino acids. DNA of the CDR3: TGTGCCAGTAGCGCACAGGGTCTGGGCACCGGGGAGCTGTTTTTT. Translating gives CASSAQGLGTGELFF.

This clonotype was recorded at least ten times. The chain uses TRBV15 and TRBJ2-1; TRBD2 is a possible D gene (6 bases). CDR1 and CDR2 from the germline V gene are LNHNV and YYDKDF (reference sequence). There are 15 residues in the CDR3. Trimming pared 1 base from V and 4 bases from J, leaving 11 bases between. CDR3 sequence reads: CATSRGGGRYNEQFF. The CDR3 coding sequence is TGTGCCACCAGCAGAGGGGGAGGCCGATACAATGAGCAGTTCTTC.

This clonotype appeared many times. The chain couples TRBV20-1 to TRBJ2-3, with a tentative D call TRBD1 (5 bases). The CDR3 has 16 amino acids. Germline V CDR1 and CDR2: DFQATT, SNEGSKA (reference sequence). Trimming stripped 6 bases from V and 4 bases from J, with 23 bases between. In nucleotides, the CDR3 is TGCAGTGCAATGGGGCGTAGCACCCCTGGGCCAGATACGCAGTATTTT. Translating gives CSAMGRSTPGPDTQYF.

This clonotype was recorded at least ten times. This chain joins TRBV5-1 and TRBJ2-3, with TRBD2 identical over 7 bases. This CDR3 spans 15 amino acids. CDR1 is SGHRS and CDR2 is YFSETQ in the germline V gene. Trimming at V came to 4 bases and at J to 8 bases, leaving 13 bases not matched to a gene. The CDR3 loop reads CASSGPLTGGSTQYF. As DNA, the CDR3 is TGCGCCAGCAGCGGACCTCTGACGGGGGGTAGTACGCAGTATTTT.

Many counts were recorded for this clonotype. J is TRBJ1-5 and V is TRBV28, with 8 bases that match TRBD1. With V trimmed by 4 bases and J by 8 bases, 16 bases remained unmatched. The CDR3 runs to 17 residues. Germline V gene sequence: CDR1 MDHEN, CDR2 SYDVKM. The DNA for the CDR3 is TGTGCCAGCAGTTACGCAGGGGGCCCGTTGCGAACCGAGCCCCAGCATTTT. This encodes CASSYAGGPLRTEPQHF.

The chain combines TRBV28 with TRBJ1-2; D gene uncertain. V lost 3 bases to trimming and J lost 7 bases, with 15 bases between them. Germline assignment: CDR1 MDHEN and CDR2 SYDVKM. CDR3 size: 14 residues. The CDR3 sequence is CASSLFSSLGGYTF. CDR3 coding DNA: TGTGCCAGCAGTTTGTTTAGTAGTTTGGGTGGCTACACCTTC.

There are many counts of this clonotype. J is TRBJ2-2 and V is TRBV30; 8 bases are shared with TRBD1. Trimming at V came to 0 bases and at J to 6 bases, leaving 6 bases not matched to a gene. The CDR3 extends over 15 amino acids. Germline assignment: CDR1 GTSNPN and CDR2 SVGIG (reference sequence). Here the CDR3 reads CAWSVSRGRAGELFF. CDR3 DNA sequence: TGTGCCTGGAGTGTAAGCAGGGGGCGCGCCGGGGAGCTGTTTTTT.

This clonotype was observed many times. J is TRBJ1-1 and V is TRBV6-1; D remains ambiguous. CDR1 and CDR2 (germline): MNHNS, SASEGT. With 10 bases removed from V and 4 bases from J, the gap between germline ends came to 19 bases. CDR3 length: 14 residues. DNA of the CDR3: TGTGCCACCACCGGACGGACGCCGGGCACTGAAGCTTTCTTT. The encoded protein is CATTGRTPGTEAFF.

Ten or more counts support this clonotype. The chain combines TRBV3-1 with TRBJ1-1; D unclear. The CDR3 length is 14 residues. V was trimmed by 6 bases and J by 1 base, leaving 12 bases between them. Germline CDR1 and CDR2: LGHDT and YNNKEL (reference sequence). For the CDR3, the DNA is TGTGCCAGCAGAAAAGTCCAAGGGAACACTGAAGCTTTCTTT. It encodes CASRKVQGNTEAFF.

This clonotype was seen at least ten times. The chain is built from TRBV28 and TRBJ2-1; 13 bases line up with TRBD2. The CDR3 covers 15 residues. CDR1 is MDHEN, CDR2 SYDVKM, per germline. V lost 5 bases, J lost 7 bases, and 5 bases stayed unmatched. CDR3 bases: TGTGCCAGCAGTGCCTCGACTAGCGGGGGGAATGAGCAGTTCTTC. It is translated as CASSASTSGGNEQFF.

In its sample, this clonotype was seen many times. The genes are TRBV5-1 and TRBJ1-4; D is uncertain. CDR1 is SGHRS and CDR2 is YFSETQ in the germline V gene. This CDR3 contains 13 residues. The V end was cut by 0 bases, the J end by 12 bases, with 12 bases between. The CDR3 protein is CASSLVPQSELFF. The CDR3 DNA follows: TGCGCCAGCAGCTTGGTACCACAGAGTGAACTGTTTTTT. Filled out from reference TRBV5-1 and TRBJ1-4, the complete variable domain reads KAGVTQTPRYLIKTRGQQVTLSCSPISGHRSVSWYQQTPGQGLQFLFEYFSETQRNKGNFPGRFSGRQFSNSRSEMNVSTLELGDSALYLCASSLVPQSELFFGSGTQLSVL.

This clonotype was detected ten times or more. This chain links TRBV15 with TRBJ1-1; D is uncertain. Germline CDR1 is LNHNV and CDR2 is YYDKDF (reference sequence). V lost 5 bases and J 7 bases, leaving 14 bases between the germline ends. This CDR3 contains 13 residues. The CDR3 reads CATSPQFGVEAFF. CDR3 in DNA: TGTGCCACCAGCCCGCAGTTTGGGGTTGAAGCTTTCTTT.

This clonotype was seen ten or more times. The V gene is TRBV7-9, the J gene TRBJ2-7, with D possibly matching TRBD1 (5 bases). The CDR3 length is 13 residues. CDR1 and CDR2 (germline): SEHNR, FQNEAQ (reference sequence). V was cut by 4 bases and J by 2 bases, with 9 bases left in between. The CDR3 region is CASSSPGTYEQYF. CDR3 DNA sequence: TGTGCCAGCAGCTCGCCAGGGACCTACGAGCAGTACTTC.

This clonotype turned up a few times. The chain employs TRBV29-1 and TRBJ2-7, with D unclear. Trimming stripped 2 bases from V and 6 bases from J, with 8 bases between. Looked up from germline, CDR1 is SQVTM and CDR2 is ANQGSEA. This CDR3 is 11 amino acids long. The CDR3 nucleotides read TGCAGCGTTGAATCTAGGGCCGAGCAGTACTTC. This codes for CSVESRAEQYF.

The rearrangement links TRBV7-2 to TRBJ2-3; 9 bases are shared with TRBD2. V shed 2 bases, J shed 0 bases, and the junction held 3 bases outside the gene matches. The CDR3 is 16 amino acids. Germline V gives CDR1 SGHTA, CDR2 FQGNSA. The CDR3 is CASSLMRGGSTDTQYF. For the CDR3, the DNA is TGTGCCAGCAGCTTAATGCGGGGGGGCAGCACAGATACGCAGTATTTT.

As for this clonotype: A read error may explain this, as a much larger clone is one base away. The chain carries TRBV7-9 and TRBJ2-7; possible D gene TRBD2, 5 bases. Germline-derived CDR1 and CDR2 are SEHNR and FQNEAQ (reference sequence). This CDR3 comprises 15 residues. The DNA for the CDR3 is TGTGCCAGCAGCCTCTCGGAGGTTTACCGCTACAAGCAGTACTTC. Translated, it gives CASSLSEVYRYKQYF.

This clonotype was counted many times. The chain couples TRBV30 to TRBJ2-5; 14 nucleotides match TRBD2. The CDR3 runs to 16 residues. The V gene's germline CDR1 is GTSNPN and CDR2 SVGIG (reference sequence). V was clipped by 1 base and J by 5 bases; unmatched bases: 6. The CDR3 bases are TGTGCCTGGAGTGGGGGACTAGCGGGGGCGTCGGAGACCCAGTACTTC. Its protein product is CAWSGGLAGASETQYF. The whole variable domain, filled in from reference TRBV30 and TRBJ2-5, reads SQTIHQWPATLVQPVGSPLSLECTVEGTSNPNLYWYRQAAGRGLQLLFYSVGIGQISSEVPQNLSASRPQDRQFILSSKKLLLSDSGFYLCAWSGGLAGASETQYFGPGTRLLVL.

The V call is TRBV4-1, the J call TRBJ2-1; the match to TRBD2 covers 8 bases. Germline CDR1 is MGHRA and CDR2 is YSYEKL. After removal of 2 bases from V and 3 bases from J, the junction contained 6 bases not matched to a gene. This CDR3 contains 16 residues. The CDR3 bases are TGCGCCAGCAGCCAACTACTAGCGGCGGTCTACAATGAGCAGTTCTTC. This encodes CASSQLLAAVYNEQFF.

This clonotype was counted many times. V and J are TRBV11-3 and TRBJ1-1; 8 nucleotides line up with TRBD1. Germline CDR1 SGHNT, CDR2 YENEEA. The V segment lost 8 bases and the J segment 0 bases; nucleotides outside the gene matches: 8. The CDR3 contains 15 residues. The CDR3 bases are TGTGCCAGCTTACCAGGGGGCCCGGTGAACACTGAAGCTTTCTTT. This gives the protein CASLPGGPVNTEAFF.

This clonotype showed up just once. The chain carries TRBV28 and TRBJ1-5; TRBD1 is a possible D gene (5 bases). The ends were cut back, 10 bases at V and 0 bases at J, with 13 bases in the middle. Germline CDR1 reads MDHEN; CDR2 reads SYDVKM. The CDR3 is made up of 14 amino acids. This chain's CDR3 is CATSGPNSNQPQHF. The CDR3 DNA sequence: TGTGCCACCTCAGGGCCCAATAGCAATCAGCCCCAGCATTTT. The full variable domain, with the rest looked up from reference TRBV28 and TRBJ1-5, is DVKVTQSSRYLVKRTGEKVFLECVQDMDHENMFWYRQDPGLGLRLIYFSYDVKMKEKGDIPEGYSVSREKKERFSLILESASTNQTSMYLCATSGPNSNQPQHFGDGTRLSIL.

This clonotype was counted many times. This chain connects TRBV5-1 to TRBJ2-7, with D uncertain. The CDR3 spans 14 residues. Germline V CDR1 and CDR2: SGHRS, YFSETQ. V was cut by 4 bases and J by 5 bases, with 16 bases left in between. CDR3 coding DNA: TGCGCCAGCAGCCCTAGGGCTCTCTTCCACGAGCAGTACTTC. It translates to CASSPRALFHEQYF.

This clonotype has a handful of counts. This CDR3 reads CAWTGPGGLSPLHF. The CDR3 nucleotides read TGTGCCTGGACCGGACCGGGCGGGTTGTCACCCCTCCACTTT. The chain joins TRBV30 to TRBJ1-6; D gene ambiguous. The germline V gene encodes CDR1 GTSNPN and CDR2 SVGIG (reference sequence). V lost 4 bases and J lost 10, with 17 bases in between. The CDR3 runs 14 residues.

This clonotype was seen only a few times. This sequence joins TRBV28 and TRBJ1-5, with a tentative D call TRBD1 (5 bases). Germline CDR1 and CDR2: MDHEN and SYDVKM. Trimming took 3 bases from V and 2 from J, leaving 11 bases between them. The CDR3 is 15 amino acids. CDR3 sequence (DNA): TGTGCCAGCAGTTTTAACAGGAGGGGCAATCAGCCCCAGCATTTT. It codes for CASSFNRRGNQPQHF. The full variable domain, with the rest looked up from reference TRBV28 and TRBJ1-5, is DVKVTQSSRYLVKRTGEKVFLECVQDMDHENMFWYRQDPGLGLRLIYFSYDVKMKEKGDIPEGYSVSREKKERFSLILESASTNQTSMYLCASSFNRRGNQPQHFGDGTRLSIL.

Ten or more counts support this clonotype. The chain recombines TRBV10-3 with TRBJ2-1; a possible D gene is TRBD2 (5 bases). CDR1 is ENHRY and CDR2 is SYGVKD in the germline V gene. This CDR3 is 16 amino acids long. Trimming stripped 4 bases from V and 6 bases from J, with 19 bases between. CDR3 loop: CAISGGEPFESNEQFF. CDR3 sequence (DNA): TGTGCCATCAGTGGTGGGGAGCCCTTCGAATCCAATGAGCAGTTCTTC.